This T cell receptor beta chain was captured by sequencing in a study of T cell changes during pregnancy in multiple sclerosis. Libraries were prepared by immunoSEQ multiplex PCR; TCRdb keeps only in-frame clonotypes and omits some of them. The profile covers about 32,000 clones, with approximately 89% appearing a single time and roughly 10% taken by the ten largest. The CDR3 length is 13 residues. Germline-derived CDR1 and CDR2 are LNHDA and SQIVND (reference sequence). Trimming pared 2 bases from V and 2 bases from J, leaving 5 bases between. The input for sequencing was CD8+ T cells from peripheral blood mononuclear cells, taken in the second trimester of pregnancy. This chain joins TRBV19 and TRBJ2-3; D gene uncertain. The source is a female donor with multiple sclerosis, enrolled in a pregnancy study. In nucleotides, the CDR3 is TGTGCCAGTAGTATACTATACACAGATACGCAGTATTTT. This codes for CASSILYTDTQYF.